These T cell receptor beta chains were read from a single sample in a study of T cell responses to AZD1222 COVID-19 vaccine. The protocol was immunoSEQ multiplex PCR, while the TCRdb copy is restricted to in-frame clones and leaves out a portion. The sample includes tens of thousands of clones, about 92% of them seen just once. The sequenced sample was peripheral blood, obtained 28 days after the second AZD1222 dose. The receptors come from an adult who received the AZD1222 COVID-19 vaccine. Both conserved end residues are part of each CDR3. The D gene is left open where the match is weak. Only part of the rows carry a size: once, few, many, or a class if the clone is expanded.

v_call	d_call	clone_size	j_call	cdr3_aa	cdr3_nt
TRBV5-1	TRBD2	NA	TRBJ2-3	CASRPGLDADTQYF	TGCGCCAGCAGACCGGGACTAGACGCAGATACGCAGTATTTT
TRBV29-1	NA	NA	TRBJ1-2	CSVDVSDYGYTF	TGCAGCGTTGATGTTTCGGACTATGGCTACACCTTC
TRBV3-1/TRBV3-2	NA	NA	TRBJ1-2	CASSPAWKTYGYTF	TGTGCCAGCAGCCCCGCGTGGAAAACTTATGGCTACACCTTC
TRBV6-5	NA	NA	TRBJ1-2	CASSYLRSPTGHTF	TGTGCCAGCAGTTACCTAAGGAGCCCAACGGGACACACCTTC
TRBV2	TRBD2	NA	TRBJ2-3	CASKRAGGTDTQYF	TGTGCCAGCAAGAGAGCGGGAGGCACAGATACGCAGTATTTT
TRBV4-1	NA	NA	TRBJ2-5	CASSQEGRVMGTQYF	TGCGCCAGCAGCCAAGAAGGCAGGGTAATGGGGACCCAGTACTTC
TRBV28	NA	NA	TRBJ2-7	CASSLGRPSYEQYF	TGTGCCAGCAGTTTAGGGCGGCCCTCCTACGAGCAGTACTTC
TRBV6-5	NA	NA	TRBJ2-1	CASRGLRSSYNEQFF	TGTGCCAGCAGAGGGCTTAGAAGCTCCTACAATGAGCAGTTCTTC
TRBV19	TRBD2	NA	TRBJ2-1	CASSMASGRLYNEQFF	TGTGCCAGTAGTATGGCTAGCGGGAGGCTCTACAATGAGCAGTTCTTC
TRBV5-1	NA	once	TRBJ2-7	CASSLDVLPYEQYF	TGCGCCAGCAGCTTGGACGTATTGCCCTACGAGCAGTACTTC
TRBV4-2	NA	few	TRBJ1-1	CASSQDFSAGPPNTEAFF	TGTGCCAGCAGCCAAGATTTTTCGGCAGGGCCCCCGAACACTGAAGCTTTCTTT
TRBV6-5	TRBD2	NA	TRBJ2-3	CASRIAGGSTDTQYF	TGTGCCAGCAGAATAGCGGGAGGGAGCACAGATACGCAGTATTTT
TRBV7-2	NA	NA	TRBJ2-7	CASSLSSGGGKAYEQYF	TGTGCCAGCAGCTTAAGCTCGGGAGGGGGCAAAGCCTACGAGCAGTACTTC
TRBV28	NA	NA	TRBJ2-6	CASSFQRIGSGANVLTF	TGTGCCAGCAGTTTCCAGCGGATCGGCTCTGGGGCCAACGTCCTGACTTTC
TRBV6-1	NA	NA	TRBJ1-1	CASSEELGVTEAFF	TGTGCCAGCAGTGAAGAACTGGGTGTCACTGAAGCTTTCTTT
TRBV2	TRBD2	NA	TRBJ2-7	CASSPASGRTYEQYF	TGTGCCAGCAGCCCCGCGAGCGGGAGGACTTACGAGCAGTACTTC
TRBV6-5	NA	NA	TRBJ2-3	CASQTTLSPTDTQYF	TGTGCCAGCCAAACTACCCTGAGCCCCACAGATACGCAGTATTTT
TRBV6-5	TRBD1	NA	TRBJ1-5	CASRRQGHQPQHF	TGTGCCAGCAGGCGACAGGGCCATCAGCCCCAGCATTTT
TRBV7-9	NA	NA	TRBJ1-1	CASSLVGGNTEAFF	TGTGCCAGCAGCTTAGTCGGGGGGAACACTGAAGCTTTCTTT
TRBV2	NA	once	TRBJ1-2	CASSESKVYSGYTF	TGTGCCAGCAGTGAATCTAAGGTCTACAGTGGCTACACCTTC
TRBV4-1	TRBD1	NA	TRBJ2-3	CASSHPDWGQESTDTQYF	TGCGCCAGCAGCCACCCCGATTGGGGACAGGAAAGCACAGATACGCAGTATTTT
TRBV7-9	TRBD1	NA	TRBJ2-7	CASSLAGRVRGQGHEQYF	TGTGCCAGCAGCTTAGCGGGAAGGGTCCGGGGACAGGGCCACGAGCAGTACTTC
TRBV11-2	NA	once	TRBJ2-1	CASRVSGSVHEQFF	TGTGCCAGCAGGGTTAGTGGGAGCGTACATGAGCAGTTCTTC
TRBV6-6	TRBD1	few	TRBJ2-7	CASSYSGTGSYEQYF	TGTGCCAGCAGTTACTCGGGGACAGGGTCCTACGAGCAGTACTTC
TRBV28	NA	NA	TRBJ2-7	CASRGGLGTYEQYF	TGTGCCAGCAGGGGGGGCCTAGGAACTTACGAGCAGTACTTC
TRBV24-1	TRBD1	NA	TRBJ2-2	CATSAPRAGTGVGELFF	TGTGCCACCAGTGCCCCACGCGCCGGGACAGGGGTAGGGGAGCTGTTTTTT
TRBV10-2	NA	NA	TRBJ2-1	CASSERKEFF	TGCGCCAGCAGTGAGAGAAAAGAGTTCTTC
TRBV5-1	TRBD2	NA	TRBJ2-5	CASSLAGTSGSGETQYF	TGCGCCAGCAGCTTGGCCGGGACTAGCGGGAGTGGGGAGACCCAGTACTTC
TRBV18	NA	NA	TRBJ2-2	CASSRGQMNTGELFF	TGTGCCAGCTCACGAGGACAGATGAACACCGGGGAGCTGTTTTTT
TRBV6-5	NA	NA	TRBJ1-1	CASSYLKGPEAFF	TGTGCCAGCAGTTACCTGAAGGGCCCTGAAGCTTTCTTT
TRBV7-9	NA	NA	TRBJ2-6	CASSQGGSGANVLTF	TGTGCCAGCAGCCAGGGGGGATCTGGGGCCAACGTCCTGACTTTC
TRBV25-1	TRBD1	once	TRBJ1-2	CASSAQGVWGYTF	TGTGCCAGCAGCGCACAGGGGGTTTGGGGCTACACCTTC
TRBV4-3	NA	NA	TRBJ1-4	CASSQEGAGRANEKLFF	TGCGCCAGCAGCCAAGAAGGCGCGGGGAGGGCTAATGAAAAACTGTTTTTT
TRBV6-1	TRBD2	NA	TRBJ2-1	CASSDSGRVYEQFF	TGTGCCAGCAGTGATAGCGGGAGAGTCTATGAGCAGTTCTTC